This entry is about one T cell receptor (beta chain). The antigen is undetermined. The data originate from a study of shared clonotypes between healthy human individuals. Study context: The study used three CD4 naive, three CD4 memory, two CD8 naive and one CD8 memory plate per donor.

Libraries were prepared by immunoSEQ multiplex PCR; TCRdb keeps only in-frame clonotypes and omits some of them. The data contain about 600,000 clones, more than 95% of them singletons. The germline V gene has CDR1 MGHDK and CDR2 SYGVNS. V gave up 6 bases and J gave up 6 bases; unmatched junction bases: 7. The CDR3 length is 14 residues. Findings and limits, study-wide: Large sequencing depth failed to make sorted-subset sequencing complete, rarefaction showed.

J is TRBJ1-2 and V is TRBV25-1; TRBD1 agrees at 10 bases. The specimen sequenced was naive CD4+ T cells sorted from blood. Described subset: CD45RA+ positively selected. This receptor was obtained from a woman in her twenties or thirties in good health. The CDR3 loop reads CASSNRQGAHGYTF. CDR3 DNA sequence: TGTGCCAGCAGCAACCGACAGGGGGCGCATGGCTACACCTTC.